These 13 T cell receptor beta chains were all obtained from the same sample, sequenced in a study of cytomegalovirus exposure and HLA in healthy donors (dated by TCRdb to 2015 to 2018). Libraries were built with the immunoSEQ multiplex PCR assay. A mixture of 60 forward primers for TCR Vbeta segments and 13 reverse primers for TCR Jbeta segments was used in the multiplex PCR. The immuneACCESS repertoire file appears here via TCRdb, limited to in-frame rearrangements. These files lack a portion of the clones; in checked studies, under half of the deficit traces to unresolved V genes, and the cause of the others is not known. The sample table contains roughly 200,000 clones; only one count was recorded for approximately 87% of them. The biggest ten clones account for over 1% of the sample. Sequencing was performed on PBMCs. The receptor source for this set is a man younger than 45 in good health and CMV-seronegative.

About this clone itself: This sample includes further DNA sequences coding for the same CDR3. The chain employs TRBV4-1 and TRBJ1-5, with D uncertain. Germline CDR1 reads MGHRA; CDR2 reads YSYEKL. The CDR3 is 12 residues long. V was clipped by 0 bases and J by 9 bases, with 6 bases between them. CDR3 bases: TGCGCCAGCAGCCAAGAAGCAGGGCCCCAGCATTTT. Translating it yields CASSQEAGPQHF.

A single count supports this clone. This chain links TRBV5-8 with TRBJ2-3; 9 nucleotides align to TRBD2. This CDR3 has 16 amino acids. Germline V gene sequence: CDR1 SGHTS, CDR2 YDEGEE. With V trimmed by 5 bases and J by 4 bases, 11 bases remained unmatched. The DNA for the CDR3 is TGTGCCAGCAGAAAAGTAGCGGGGGACTTCTCAGATACGCAGTATTTT. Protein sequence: CASRKVAGDFSDTQYF. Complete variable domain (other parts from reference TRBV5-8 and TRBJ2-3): EAGVTQSPTHLIKTRGQQATLRCSPISGHTSVYWYQQALGLGLQFLLWYDEGEERNRGNFPPRFSGRQFPNYSSELNVNALELEDSALYLCASRKVAGDFSDTQYFGPGTRLTVL.

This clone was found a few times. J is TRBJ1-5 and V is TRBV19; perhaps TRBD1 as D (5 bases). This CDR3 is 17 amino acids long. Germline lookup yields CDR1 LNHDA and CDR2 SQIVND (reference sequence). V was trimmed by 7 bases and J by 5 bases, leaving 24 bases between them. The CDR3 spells CASTTSPDRGWDQPQHF. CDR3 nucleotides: TGTGCCAGTACCACCTCCCCTGACAGAGGTTGGGATCAGCCCCAGCATTTT.

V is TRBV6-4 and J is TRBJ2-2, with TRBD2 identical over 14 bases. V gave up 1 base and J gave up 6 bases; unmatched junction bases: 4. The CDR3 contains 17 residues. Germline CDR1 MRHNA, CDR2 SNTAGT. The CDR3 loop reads CASSDYRLAGGPGELFF. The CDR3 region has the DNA TGTGCCAGCAGTGACTACCGACTAGCGGGAGGGCCCGGGGAGCTGTTTTTT.

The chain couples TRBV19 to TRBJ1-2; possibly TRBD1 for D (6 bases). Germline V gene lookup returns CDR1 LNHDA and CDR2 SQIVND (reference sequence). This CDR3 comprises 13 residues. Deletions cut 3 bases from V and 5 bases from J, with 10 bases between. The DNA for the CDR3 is TGTGCCAGTAGTATTGACAGGCTGTATGGCTACACCTTC. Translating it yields CASSIDRLYGYTF.

Written as DNA, the CDR3 is TGTGCCAGCAGCTCCCAGGGACTAGCGGGAGTCGCCGAGCAGTACTTC. This translates into CASSSQGLAGVAEQYF. This chain links TRBV7-8 with TRBJ2-7, with 14 bases lining up with TRBD2. The germline gives CDR1 SGHVS, CDR2 FQNEAQ. V was clipped by 4 bases and J by 6 bases; unmatched bases: 8. This CDR3 is built from 16 residues.

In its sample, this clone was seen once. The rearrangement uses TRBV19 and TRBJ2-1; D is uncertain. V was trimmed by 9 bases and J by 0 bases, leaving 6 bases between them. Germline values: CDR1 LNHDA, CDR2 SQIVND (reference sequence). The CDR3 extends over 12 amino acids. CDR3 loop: CASRDSYNEQFF. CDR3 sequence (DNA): TGTGCCAGCCGAGACTCCTACAATGAGCAGTTCTTC.

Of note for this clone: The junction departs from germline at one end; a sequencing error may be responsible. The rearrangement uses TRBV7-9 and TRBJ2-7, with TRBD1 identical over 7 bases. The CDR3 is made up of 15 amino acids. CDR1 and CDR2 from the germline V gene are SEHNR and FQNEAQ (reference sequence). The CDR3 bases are TGTTCCAGCAGCAAAAGGGACAGCTACACCTACGAGCAGTACTTC. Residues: CSSSKRDSYTYEQYF.

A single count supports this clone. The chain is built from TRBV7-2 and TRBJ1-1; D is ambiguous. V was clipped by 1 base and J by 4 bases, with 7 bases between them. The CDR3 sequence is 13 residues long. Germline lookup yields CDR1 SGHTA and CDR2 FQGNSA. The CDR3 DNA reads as TGTGCCAGCAGCTTAGTCCTTCCCACTGAAGCTTTCTTT. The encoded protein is CASSLVLPTEAFF.

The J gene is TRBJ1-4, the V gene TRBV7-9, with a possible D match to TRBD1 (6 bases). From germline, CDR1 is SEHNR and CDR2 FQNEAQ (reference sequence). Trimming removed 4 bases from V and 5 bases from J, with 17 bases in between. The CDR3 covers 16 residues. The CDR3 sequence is CASSSRDAGANEKLFF. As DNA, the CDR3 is TGTGCCAGCAGCTCCCGGGACGCAGGGGCCAATGAAAAACTGTTTTTT.

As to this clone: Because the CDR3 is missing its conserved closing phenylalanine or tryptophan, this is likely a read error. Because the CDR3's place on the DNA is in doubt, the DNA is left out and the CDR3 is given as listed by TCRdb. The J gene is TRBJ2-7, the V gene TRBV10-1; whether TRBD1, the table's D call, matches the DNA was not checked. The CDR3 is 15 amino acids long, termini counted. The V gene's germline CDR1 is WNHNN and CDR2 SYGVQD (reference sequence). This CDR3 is CASSESKGERTGGLD.

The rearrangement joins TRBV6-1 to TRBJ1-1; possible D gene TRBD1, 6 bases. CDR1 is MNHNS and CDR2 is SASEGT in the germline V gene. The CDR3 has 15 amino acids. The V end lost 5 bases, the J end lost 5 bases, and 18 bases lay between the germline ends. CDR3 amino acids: CASSLGDQGLTEAFF. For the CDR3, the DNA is TGTGCCAGCAGTTTGGGGGACCAGGGGTTGACTGAAGCTTTCTTT.

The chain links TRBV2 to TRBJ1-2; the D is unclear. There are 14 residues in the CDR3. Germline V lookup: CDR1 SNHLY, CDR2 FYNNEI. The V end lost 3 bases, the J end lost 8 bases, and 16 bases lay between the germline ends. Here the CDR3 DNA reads TGTGCCAGCAGTGAGCTGGCCGGAGTGCCCGGCTACACCTTC. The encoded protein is CASSELAGVPGYTF.